A selection of T cell receptor beta chains follows, all from one sample in a study of T-cell reconstitution after alpha-beta-depleted transplantation in children. TCRdb recomputed calls from the PCR reads with MiXCR, one row per CDR3 protein. This sample has about a million distinct CDR3 sequences; 25% to 30% occur once, and the top ten carry roughly 30%. Sample: PBMCs, mostly from graft donor cells, taken 360 days after TCRalphabeta/CD19-depleted stem cell transplant. These receptors were collected from a boy younger than two who had a stem cell transplant for SCID, so the T cells may come from the graft donor. CDR3s include the opening cysteine and the closing phenylalanine or tryptophan. D genes are given only for firm matches. A row's size may be missing; if present it is once, few, many or a size class.

abundance,d_gene,j_gene,v_gene,CDR3nt,CDR3aa
few,-,TRBJ2-2,TRBV12-3/TRBV12-4,TGTGCCAGCAGTTTAGACCGTCACTTGGGGCTCAACACCGGGGAGCTGTTTTTT,CASSLDRHLGLNTGELFF
-,-,TRBJ2-5,TRBV3-1,TGTGCCAGCAGCCAAACGCTATCGGAGTTATGGCGGGAAGAGACCCAGTACTTC,CASSQTLSELWREETQYF
-,-,TRBJ2-7,TRBV24-1,TGTGCCACCATTCGAATGGTTGGGGACTACGAGCAGTACTTC,CATIRMVGDYEQYF
few,TRBD1,TRBJ2-5,TRBV20-1,TGCAGTGCTAGCGAGGGGGCGCAGGAGACCCAGTACTTC,CSASEGAQETQYF
-,-,TRBJ1-2,TRBV4-3,TGCGCCAGCAGCCAAGACCCGGGGTTTGGCTACACCTTC,CASSQDPGFGYTF
-,TRBD1,TRBJ2-1,TRBV11-2,TGTGCCAGCAGCTCCCCGTCCGGGACAGGGAACAATGAGCAGTTCTTC,CASSSPSGTGNNEQFF
few,TRBD2,TRBJ2-1,TRBV24-1,TGTGCCACCAGTGACCCTCTAGCGGGGGGAAACAATGAGCAGTTCTTC,CATSDPLAGGNNEQFF
-,TRBD1,TRBJ2-2,TRBV5-1,TGCGCCACCCGTGGACAGGGTAACACCGGGGAGCTGTTTTTT,CATRGQGNTGELFF
-,TRBD2,TRBJ2-3,TRBV5-1,TGCGCCAGCAGCTTGGAAGCGGGGAGGTCAGATACGCAGTATTTT,CASSLEAGRSDTQYF
-,-,TRBJ2-1,TRBV9,TGTGCCAGCAGCGTAGGAGAAAAAGGGTACAGGTACAATGAGCAGTTCTTC,CASSVGEKGYRYNEQFF
many,TRBD1,TRBJ2-1,TRBV3-1,TGTGCCAGCAGCCAGAGACAGGGGAGCTTATACAATGAGCAGTTCTTC,CASSQRQGSLYNEQFF
few,TRBD2,TRBJ2-1,TRBV6-1,TGTGCCAGCAGCGCCCGATGGGGGCGGGGGGGTAGTAATGAGCAGTTCTTC,CASSARWGRGGSNEQFF
-,-,TRBJ2-1,TRBV12-3/TRBV12-4,TGTGCCAGCTATCCCCGGTGGGGGCGGTACAATGAGCAGTTCTTC,CASYPRWGRYNEQFF
-,TRBD1,TRBJ2-2,TRBV7-6,TGTGCCAGCAGCATCCGGGACAGGGGACGTAACACCGGGGAGCTGTTTTTT,CASSIRDRGRNTGELFF
few,-,TRBJ1-5,TRBV6-1,TGTGCCACCGACGGTGGCGCAGCACCTAGCAATCAGCCCCAGCATTTT,CATDGGAAPSNQPQHF
few,-,TRBJ1-1,TRBV5-1,TGCGCCAGCAGCTCCGGACGGGAGAACACTGAAGCTTTCTTT,CASSSGRENTEAFF
-,TRBD1,TRBJ2-7,TRBV5-1,TGCGCCAGCAGCTTGGTTCAGGGGGACTCCTACGAGCAGTACTTC,CASSLVQGDSYEQYF
-,-,TRBJ2-3,TRBV20-1,TGCAGCTCGACGGCAGATACGCAGTATTTT,CSSTADTQYF
-,-,TRBJ2-5,TRBV7-9,TGTGCCAGCAGCTTAGTAGCCGTGGCACGGCAAGAGACCCAGTACTTC,CASSLVAVARQETQYF
-,TRBD1,TRBJ2-5,TRBV5-1,TGCGCCAGCAGCCGGGGACAGGGGGAAGAGACCCAGTACTTC,CASSRGQGEETQYF
few,-,TRBJ2-1,TRBV28,TGTGCCAGCAGTTTACTCAGGGGAGGGGTTGAGCAGTTCTTC,CASSLLRGGVEQFF
-,TRBD2,TRBJ2-7,TRBV28,TGTGCCAGCAGTTTGGGAGGGATGACAGTATCCTACGAGCAGTACTTC,CASSLGGMTVSYEQYF
-,-,TRBJ2-5,TRBV2,TGTGCCAGCAGTGATAGCGTGGCAGGGGAAGAGACCCAGTACTTC,CASSDSVAGEETQYF
-,-,TRBJ2-1,TRBV12-3/TRBV12-4,TGTGCCAGCAGTTCATACTGGGGGGGCGGGATATTGAATGAGCAGTTCTTC,CASSSYWGGGILNEQFF
few,TRBD2,TRBJ2-1,TRBV5-1,TGCGCCAGCAGCTTGGCCGGGACTAGCGGATTAAATGAGCAGTTCTTC,CASSLAGTSGLNEQFF
few,-,TRBJ2-2,TRBV3-1,TGTGCCAGCAGCCCCGAAGGGCTCCACGGGGAGCTGTTTTTT,CASSPEGLHGELFF
-,-,TRBJ2-5,TRBV6-2/TRBV6-3,TGTGCCAGCAGTTACGGGCCCTCTTCCCGGTACTTC,CASSYGPSSRYF
-,-,TRBJ1-5,TRBV28,TGTGCCAGCAATCCGGGACAAGTAAGCAATCAGCCCCAGCATTTT,CASNPGQVSNQPQHF
few,-,TRBJ2-7,TRBV27,TGTGCCAGCAGCGCCTCGGTAGCCGGAGGGTACGAGCAGTACTTC,CASSASVAGGYEQYF
once,TRBD1,TRBJ2-1,TRBV7-1,TGTGCCAGCAGCCCCGACAGGGTTTTCGACAATGAGCAGTTCTTC,CASSPDRVFDNEQFF
few,TRBD2,TRBJ2-7,TRBV5-1,TGCGCCAGCAGCTTGGGCCCAGCGGGGTTTTACGAGCAGTACTTC,CASSLGPAGFYEQYF
-,-,TRBJ2-1,TRBV9,TGCGGAGGGGGGGCACAATACAATGAGCAGTTCTTC,CGGGAQYNEQFF
few,TRBD1,TRBJ2-7,TRBV18,TGTGCCAGCTCATCATCGTCCGGGACAGGATTTTACGAGCAGTACTTC,CASSSSSGTGFYEQYF
many,-,TRBJ1-1,TRBV5-1,TGTGCCAGCAGGCGGGACACTGAAGCTTTCTTT,CASRRDTEAFF
-,-,TRBJ1-5,TRBV24-1,TGTGCCACCAGTGAGGTCAGGGTAAATCAGCCCCAGCATTTT,CATSEVRVNQPQHF